This is a list of T cell receptor beta chains from one sample in a study of blood T cell repertoires in COVID-19. Libraries were prepared by immunoSEQ multiplex PCR; TCRdb keeps only in-frame clonotypes and omits some of them. Among 200,000 to 300,000 clones listed, around 90% were seen once. The sequencing input was peripheral blood. These receptors were collected from a man aged 25-45 years with COVID-19, enrolled during active disease. The CDR3 runs from the conserved cysteine through the conserved F or W. The D gene is left open where the match is weak. Size values are once, few and many counts, or a class for expanded clones, and some rows have none.

TRBV6-1	NA	TRBJ1-2	NA	TGTGCCAGCAGTGAACCCGACTATGGCTACACCTTC	CASSEPDYGYTF
TRBV12-3/TRBV12-4	NA	TRBJ2-7	NA	TGTGCCAGCAGTTTAGAGTTAGCCTACGAGCAGTACTTC	CASSLELAYEQYF
TRBV2	few	TRBJ2-5	TRBD2	TGTGCCAGCAGTGCGGCGGCGGGGGGACAAGAGACCCAGTACTTC	CASSAAAGGQETQYF
TRBV11-2	NA	TRBJ2-2	NA	TGTGCCAGCAGCTTCGGGACTTCGAACACCGGGGAGCTGTTTTTT	CASSFGTSNTGELFF
TRBV5-1	few	TRBJ2-5	TRBD2	TGCGCCAGCAGCTCCCAAGCGGGGGTGGGGGAGACCCAGTACTTC	CASSSQAGVGETQYF
TRBV30	NA	TRBJ2-5	TRBD1	TGTGCCTTGGGACAGACCGCATTCCTCGGGACCCAGTACTTC	CALGQTAFLGTQYF
TRBV13	NA	TRBJ1-1	NA	TGTGCCAGCAGCTTAGGACAGGGGAACACTGAAGCTTTCTTT	CASSLGQGNTEAFF
TRBV6-6	NA	TRBJ1-3	NA	TGTGCCAGCAGGTTATTAGCCGGAAACACCATATATTTT	CASRLLAGNTIYF
TRBV5-1	NA	TRBJ1-6	NA	TGCGCCAGCAGCTTGGGGGGGACATCTCTTTCACCCCTCCACTTT	CASSLGGTSLSPLHF
TRBV7-9	NA	TRBJ2-2	TRBD2	TGTGCCAGCAGCCTAGGGACTAGCGGGGACACCGGGGAGCTGTTTTTT	CASSLGTSGDTGELFF
TRBV9	NA	TRBJ2-1	NA	TGTGCCAGCAGCGTAGGGGGGCCTTACAATGAGCAGTTCTTC	CASSVGGPYNEQFF
TRBV29-1	NA	TRBJ2-1	TRBD2	TGCAGCGTGGGGGGGATGACTGTTAGCTCCTACAATGAGCAGTTCTTC	CSVGGMTVSSYNEQFF
TRBV7-3	NA	TRBJ1-1	NA	TGTGCCAGCAGCCCGAACCCGCAGATGAACACTGAAGCTTTCTTT	CASSPNPQMNTEAFF
TRBV5-6	NA	TRBJ2-5	NA	TGTGCCAGCAGCTCGCGCGGGGGCGTCGAGACCCAGTACTTC	CASSSRGGVETQYF
TRBV4-1	NA	TRBJ2-7	NA	TGCGCCAGCAGCCAAGATCCGGGGGGCGCGGTCTACGAGCAGTACTTC	CASSQDPGGAVYEQYF
TRBV19	NA	TRBJ1-5	TRBD1	TGTGCCAGTAGTGCCCGGGACAGGGGCGCGTATCAGCCCCAGCATTTT	CASSARDRGAYQPQHF
TRBV5-1	NA	TRBJ2-7	TRBD1	TGCGCCAGCAGCCCTGGGACAGGGGCATACGAGCAGTACTTC	CASSPGTGAYEQYF
TRBV19	NA	TRBJ2-7	TRBD1	TGTGCCAGTAGTATAGGACAGGGCGTCGACGAGCAGTACTTC	CASSIGQGVDEQYF
TRBV4-2	few	TRBJ2-7	NA	TGTGCCAGCAGCCAAGATAGGGCTAGCGTCAACTACGAGCAGTACTTC	CASSQDRASVNYEQYF
TRBV4-1	NA	TRBJ1-2	NA	TGCGCCAGCAGTCCAGGGCAGTATAACTATGGCTACACCTTC	CASSPGQYNYGYTF
TRBV7-9	NA	TRBJ2-3	NA	TGTGCCAGCAGACAGACACCATCTAGCACAGATACGCAGTATTTT	CASRQTPSSTDTQYF
TRBV6-1	NA	TRBJ2-1	TRBD2	TGTGCCAGCAGTGAGGAGCGGGGGGTCTCCTACAATGAGCAGTTCTTC	CASSEERGVSYNEQFF
TRBV5-4	NA	TRBJ2-7	TRBD1	TGTGCCAGCAGCTTGGTGGGACAGGGGCTTTCCCCATACGAGCAGTACTTC	CASSLVGQGLSPYEQYF
TRBV7-2	NA	TRBJ2-1	TRBD2	TGTGCCAGCAGCTTAACTAGCGGGGGGTACAATGAGCAGTTCTTC	CASSLTSGGYNEQFF
TRBV2	NA	TRBJ1-5	TRBD1	TGTGCCAGCCGCGGGACAGGCTCGGATCAGCCCCAGCATTTT	CASRGTGSDQPQHF
TRBV2	NA	TRBJ2-6	NA	TGTGCCAGCAATGGTCAGGGCGTTTTGGGGGGGGCCAACGTCCTGACTTTC	CASNGQGVLGGANVLTF
TRBV5-5	NA	TRBJ1-1	TRBD1	TGTGCCAGCAGCTTGGCCCGGACAGGGGGCGTGAACACTGAAGCTTTCTTT	CASSLARTGGVNTEAFF
TRBV11-2	NA	TRBJ1-2	NA	TGTGCCAGCAGCTTAGGAGTGAAGGGCTACACCTTC	CASSLGVKGYTF
TRBV7-9	NA	TRBJ2-5	NA	TGTGCCAGCAGCCCCTCCGGGCAAGAGACCCAGTACTTC	CASSPSGQETQYF
TRBV20-1	NA	TRBJ1-2	NA	TGCAGTGCTCGATCCCCGGTTGGCTACACCTTC	CSARSPVGYTF
TRBV7-9	NA	TRBJ1-2	NA	TGTGCCAGCAGCTTAGGGGCAGAGATCTATGGCTACACCTTC	CASSLGAEIYGYTF
TRBV27	NA	TRBJ1-6	TRBD1	TGTGCCAGCAGTCCCGGACAGGGAAATTCACCCCTCCACTTT	CASSPGQGNSPLHF
TRBV9	NA	TRBJ2-2	TRBD1	TGTGCCAGCAGCGTGCAAACGACCGGGACAGGGAACACCGGGGAGCTGTTTTTT	CASSVQTTGTGNTGELFF
TRBV5-6	NA	TRBJ2-1	TRBD1	TGTGCCAGCAGCCCAAAGCCGGGACAGGGCACCTACAATGAGCAGTTCTTC	CASSPKPGQGTYNEQFF
TRBV3-1/TRBV3-2	NA	TRBJ1-1	NA	TGTGCCAGCAGCCAGGGAACAGGGCGGCTGGCTGAAGCTTTCTTT	CASSQGTGRLAEAFF
TRBV2	NA	TRBJ1-3	NA	TGTGCCAGCAGTGCAGAGGAAGTAACCATATATTTT	CASSAEEVTIYF
TRBV25-1	few	TRBJ1-1	NA	TGTGCCAGCAGTGAATTACGGGGGTTGGACACTGAAGCTTTCTTT	CASSELRGLDTEAFF
TRBV29-1	NA	TRBJ1-1	TRBD1	TGCAGCGTTGTACGGGACAGCAACACTGAAGCTTTCTTT	CSVVRDSNTEAFF
TRBV3-1/TRBV3-2	NA	TRBJ1-3	NA	TGTGCCAGCAGCCAAGCGGGGACTTACTCTGGAAACACCATATATTTT	CASSQAGTYSGNTIYF
TRBV5-1	once	TRBJ2-1	NA	TGCGCCAGCAGCTTGGTTGCGGGTCACAACAATGAGCAGTTCTTC	CASSLVAGHNNEQFF
TRBV5-5	NA	TRBJ2-7	TRBD2	TGTGCCAGCAGCTACTCCGGGACTACTTCCTACGAGCAGTACTTC	CASSYSGTTSYEQYF
TRBV9	NA	TRBJ2-7	TRBD2	TGTGCCAGCAGCCCGAATAGCGGGGGTTACGAGCAGTACTTC	CASSPNSGGYEQYF
TRBV5-1	NA	TRBJ2-7	NA	TGCGCCAGCAGCTTGGGGCCGGGGATTCCCCCTACCTACGAGCAGTACTTC	CASSLGPGIPPTYEQYF
TRBV19	NA	TRBJ2-2	NA	TGTGCCAGTGCTGTGGGGCAGTACACCGGGGAGCTGTTTTTT	CASAVGQYTGELFF
TRBV3-1/TRBV3-2	NA	TRBJ1-2	TRBD1	TGTGCCAGCAGCCAAGAGGGACAGGGGGGAAGGGACTATGGCTACACCTTC	CASSQEGQGGRDYGYTF
TRBV27	NA	TRBJ2-7	TRBD1	TGTGCCAGCAGCACAGGGGGCCCGAACTACGAGCAGTACTTC	CASSTGGPNYEQYF
TRBV4-2	NA	TRBJ2-1	NA	TGTGCCAGCAGCCAAGAGTCCCGGGGGGCGCGGTACAATGAGCAGTTCTTC	CASSQESRGARYNEQFF
TRBV9	NA	TRBJ2-1	NA	TGTGCCAGCAGCGTAGGGCTAGCGTTCATCTACAATGAGCAGTTCTTC	CASSVGLAFIYNEQFF
TRBV10-1	NA	TRBJ2-2	NA	TGCGCCAGCAGCACGAGGGCCGGGGAGCTGTTTTTT	CASSTRAGELFF
TRBV5-1	NA	TRBJ2-1	TRBD1	TGCGCCAGCGGATCACGACAGGGGGTGAATAATGAGCAGTTCTTC	CASGSRQGVNNEQFF
TRBV27	NA	TRBJ1-1	TRBD1	TGTGCCAGCAGTTTAGACAGGGGGAGAACTGAAGCTTTCTTT	CASSLDRGRTEAFF
TRBV9	NA	TRBJ2-5	TRBD1	TGTGCCAGCAGCTCGAGTGGGACAGGCCAAGAGACCCAGTACTTC	CASSSSGTGQETQYF
TRBV6-1	NA	TRBJ2-3	NA	TGTGCCAGCAGTGAAGCTCTCCAGGGCGGCACAGATACGCAGTATTTT	CASSEALQGGTDTQYF